The rows below give T cell receptor beta chains drawn from one sample of a study of shared clonotypes between healthy human individuals. Clones were sequenced by immunoSEQ multiplex PCR, and TCRdb holds only the in-frame ones, with some missing. Of roughly 2.2 million clones detected, 85% to 95% appear once; the ten largest clones hold roughly 0.34%. Specimen: naive CD4+ T cells from PBMCs. The receptors shown here come from a man between 18 and 35 years old in good health. Some clones in this sample may be carry-over from other donors' samples. The CDR3 runs from the conserved cysteine through the conserved F or W. The order of the fields is V gene, J gene, clone size, CDR3 protein. Clone sizes are given selectively: once, few, many, or a class where the clone is expanded.

v_gene: TRBV7-9; j_gene: TRBJ2-2; abundance: -; CDR3aa: CVGSGRANTGELFF
v_gene: TRBV4-1; j_gene: TRBJ2-1; abundance: -; CDR3aa: CASSQDRLAGYNEQFF
v_gene: TRBV5-1; j_gene: TRBJ2-5; abundance: -; CDR3aa: CASSLETFQETQYF
v_gene: TRBV10-1; j_gene: TRBJ2-7; abundance: -; CDR3aa: CASRGRVGYEQYF
v_gene: TRBV27; j_gene: TRBJ2-1; abundance: -; CDR3aa: CASAAVSSYNEQFF
v_gene: TRBV7-3; j_gene: TRBJ1-2; abundance: few; CDR3aa: CASSSGQGDGYTF
v_gene: TRBV2; j_gene: TRBJ2-5; abundance: -; CDR3aa: CASSEALAGGETQYF
v_gene: TRBV5-1; j_gene: TRBJ2-1; abundance: -; CDR3aa: CASSLGDDYNEQFF
v_gene: TRBV28; j_gene: TRBJ1-1; abundance: -; CDR3aa: CASSAGGRGNTEAFF
v_gene: TRBV5-6; j_gene: TRBJ2-7; abundance: -; CDR3aa: CASSLLQGGHEQYF
v_gene: TRBV5-4; j_gene: TRBJ2-3; abundance: -; CDR3aa: CASSVGQGNGDTQYF
v_gene: TRBV7-6; j_gene: TRBJ2-6; abundance: -; CDR3aa: CASSSRSSGANVLTF
v_gene: TRBV28; j_gene: TRBJ2-7; abundance: -; CDR3aa: CASRGRLYEQYF
v_gene: TRBV5-1; j_gene: TRBJ2-5; abundance: -; CDR3aa: CASSLETLGGAGRKETQYF
v_gene: TRBV5-1; j_gene: TRBJ1-2; abundance: -; CDR3aa: CASHEGQNYGYTF
v_gene: TRBV9; j_gene: TRBJ1-1; abundance: -; CDR3aa: CASSVGHRNTEAFF
v_gene: TRBV6-6; j_gene: TRBJ2-5; abundance: -; CDR3aa: CASSYGLGWETQYF
v_gene: TRBV19; j_gene: TRBJ2-3; abundance: -; CDR3aa: CASRGGASGTDTQYF
v_gene: TRBV10-3; j_gene: TRBJ2-3; abundance: -; CDR3aa: CAIRPGLAGGPSTDTQYF
v_gene: TRBV29-1; j_gene: TRBJ2-3; abundance: -; CDR3aa: CSELYWGTDTQYF
v_gene: TRBV6-5; j_gene: TRBJ2-7; abundance: -; CDR3aa: CASSTGLKRLSEQYF
v_gene: TRBV28; j_gene: TRBJ2-1; abundance: -; CDR3aa: CASSFPGVGKRNEQFF
v_gene: TRBV2; j_gene: TRBJ1-2; abundance: -; CDR3aa: CASRGNWGGYTF
v_gene: TRBV5-1; j_gene: TRBJ2-1; abundance: -; CDR3aa: CASSLGFGSSYNEQFF
v_gene: TRBV9; j_gene: TRBJ2-6; abundance: -; CDR3aa: CASSGGTINVLTF
v_gene: TRBV2; j_gene: TRBJ2-1; abundance: -; CDR3aa: CASSEALGASGRAYNEQFF
v_gene: TRBV7-2; j_gene: TRBJ2-5; abundance: -; CDR3aa: CASSWRQGPETQYF
v_gene: TRBV10-1; j_gene: TRBJ2-5; abundance: -; CDR3aa: CASSEPGEPSQYF
v_gene: TRBV9; j_gene: TRBJ2-5; abundance: -; CDR3aa: CASSVAGGETQYF
v_gene: TRBV29-1; j_gene: TRBJ2-3; abundance: once; CDR3aa: CSVESGSSDTQYF
v_gene: TRBV27; j_gene: TRBJ2-7; abundance: -; CDR3aa: CASSLLPWGYEQYF
v_gene: TRBV5-1; j_gene: TRBJ2-1; abundance: -; CDR3aa: CASSLAGGREQFF
v_gene: TRBV7-2; j_gene: TRBJ2-1; abundance: -; CDR3aa: CASSSTLYNEQFF
v_gene: TRBV30; j_gene: -; abundance: -; CDR3aa: CAWASGPYEQYF
v_gene: TRBV6-1; j_gene: TRBJ2-3; abundance: -; CDR3aa: CASRGASTDTQYF
v_gene: TRBV28; j_gene: TRBJ1-3; abundance: -; CDR3aa: CASSFRRQGNTIYF
v_gene: TRBV14; j_gene: TRBJ2-2; abundance: once; CDR3aa: CASSKLTSGSTGELFF
v_gene: TRBV30; j_gene: TRBJ2-1; abundance: -; CDR3aa: CAWTFLGTYNEQFF
v_gene: TRBV6-1; j_gene: TRBJ2-7; abundance: -; CDR3aa: CASSPRDESYEQYF
v_gene: TRBV9; j_gene: TRBJ2-7; abundance: -; CDR3aa: CASSPGLAGGPGVKQYF
v_gene: TRBV19; j_gene: TRBJ2-7; abundance: once; CDR3aa: CASSSWLLPNREQYF
v_gene: TRBV11-3; j_gene: TRBJ2-2; abundance: -; CDR3aa: CASSTVGTGELFF
v_gene: TRBV11-2; j_gene: TRBJ2-2; abundance: -; CDR3aa: CASSLGRETGELFF
v_gene: TRBV29-1; j_gene: TRBJ1-3; abundance: -; CDR3aa: CSVGGGLRNTIYF
v_gene: TRBV30; j_gene: TRBJ1-2; abundance: -; CDR3aa: CAWRGVYGYTF
v_gene: TRBV19; j_gene: TRBJ1-1; abundance: -; CDR3aa: CASSIGAIGTEAFF
v_gene: TRBV9; j_gene: TRBJ2-2; abundance: -; CDR3aa: CASSLSDRYTGELFF
v_gene: TRBV2; j_gene: TRBJ2-7; abundance: -; CDR3aa: CASSEQGNTYEQYF
v_gene: TRBV15; j_gene: TRBJ2-7; abundance: -; CDR3aa: CATSDGTSGRYEQYF
v_gene: TRBV7-2; j_gene: TRBJ2-1; abundance: -; CDR3aa: CASSLAVLAGLMNEQFF
v_gene: TRBV11-2; j_gene: TRBJ1-1; abundance: -; CDR3aa: CASSFLSTEAFF
v_gene: TRBV9; j_gene: TRBJ2-7; abundance: -; CDR3aa: CASSASPTANYEQYF
v_gene: TRBV4-1; j_gene: TRBJ1-1; abundance: -; CDR3aa: CASSISGSLNTEAFF
v_gene: TRBV7-9; j_gene: TRBJ2-1; abundance: -; CDR3aa: CASSLGAGVLNEQFF
v_gene: TRBV30; j_gene: TRBJ2-5; abundance: -; CDR3aa: CAWTYGQGPLETQYF
v_gene: TRBV6-5; j_gene: TRBJ2-7; abundance: -; CDR3aa: CASGRTGSTYEQYF
v_gene: TRBV9; j_gene: TRBJ2-7; abundance: -; CDR3aa: CASSTRDSPTYEQYF
v_gene: TRBV28; j_gene: TRBJ2-3; abundance: -; CDR3aa: CASSLVSGLAGGGTDTQYF
v_gene: TRBV28; j_gene: TRBJ1-4; abundance: -; CDR3aa: CASSFLQGANEKLFF